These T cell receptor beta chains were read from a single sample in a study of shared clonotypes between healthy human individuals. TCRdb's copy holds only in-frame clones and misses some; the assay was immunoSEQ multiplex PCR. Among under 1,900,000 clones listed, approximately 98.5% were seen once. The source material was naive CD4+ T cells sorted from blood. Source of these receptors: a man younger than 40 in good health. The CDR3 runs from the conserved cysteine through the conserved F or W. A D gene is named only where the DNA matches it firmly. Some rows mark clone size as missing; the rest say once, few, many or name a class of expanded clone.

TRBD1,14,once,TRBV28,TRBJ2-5,TGTGCCAGCAGTTTAGGGGACAGGTTAGGGACCCAGTACTTC,CASSLGDRLGTQYF
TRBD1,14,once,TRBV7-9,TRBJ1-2,TGTGCCAGCAGCTCGGGGGACAGGCACTATGGCTACACCTTC,CASSSGDRHYGYTF
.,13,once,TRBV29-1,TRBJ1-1,TGCAGCGTCGAAGGTTGGGAGAACACTGAAGCTTTCTTT,CSVEGWENTEAFF
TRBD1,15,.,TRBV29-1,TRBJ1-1,TGCAGCGTTGATGAATATCGGACAGGGGGCACTGAAGCTTTCTTT,CSVDEYRTGGTEAFF
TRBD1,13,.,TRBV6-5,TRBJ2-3,TGTGCCAGCATGAGGGGGCGAAGCTATACGCAGTATTTT,CASMRGRSYTQYF
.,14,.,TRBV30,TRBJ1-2,TGTGCCTGGAGTGTACTCTCAGGGGACTTTGGCTACACCTTC,CAWSVLSGDFGYTF
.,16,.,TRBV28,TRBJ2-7,TGTGCCAGCAGCAGATCCGACAGGAAATTCTCCTACGAGCAGTACTTC,CASSRSDRKFSYEQYF
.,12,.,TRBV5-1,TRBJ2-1,TGCGCCAGCAGCTTGGATGGGAATGAGCAGTTCTTC,CASSLDGNEQFF
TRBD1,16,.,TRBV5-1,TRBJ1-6,TGCGCCAGCAGCTCTCCTGGACAGGGGGGAGGTTCACCCCTCCACTTT,CASSSPGQGGGSPLHF
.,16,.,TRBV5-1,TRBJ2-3,TGCGCCAGCGGCCCTAGCCTAGGATCGGGCACAGATACGCAGTATTTT,CASGPSLGSGTDTQYF
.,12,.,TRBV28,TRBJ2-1,TGTGCCAGCAGCCGTCTAAGGGAGAAGGGGATCTTC,CASSRLREKGIF
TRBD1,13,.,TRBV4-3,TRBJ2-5,TGCGCCAGCAGCTTCCAGGGGGCCGAGACCCAGTACTTC,CASSFQGAETQYF
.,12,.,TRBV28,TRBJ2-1,TGTGCCAGCAGTGTGTCGGGAGCCGGGCAGTTCTTC,CASSVSGAGQFF
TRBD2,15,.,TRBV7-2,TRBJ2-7,TGTGCCAGCAGCCCCTGGACTAGCGGGAGCTACGAGCAGTACTTC,CASSPWTSGSYEQYF
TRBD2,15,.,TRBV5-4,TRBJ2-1,TGTGCCAGCAGCCCCGATCGACTAGCGGGAGTGGGGCAGTTCTTC,CASSPDRLAGVGQFF
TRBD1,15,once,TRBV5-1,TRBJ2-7,TGCGCCAGCAGCTTCAACAGGGGCAGCGCGTACGAGCAGTACTTC,CASSFNRGSAYEQYF
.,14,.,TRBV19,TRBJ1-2,TGTGCCAGTTACCGCCGGGGGGCAGGGGATGGCTACACCTTC,CASYRRGAGDGYTF
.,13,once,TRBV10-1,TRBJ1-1,TGCGCCAGCAGTGGGAGAAGGGGTACTGAAGCTTTCTTT,CASSGRRGTEAFF
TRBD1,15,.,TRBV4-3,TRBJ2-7,TGCGCCAGCAGCCAAGCAGCCAGGGGGCAAGGCGAGCAGTACTTC,CASSQAARGQGEQYF
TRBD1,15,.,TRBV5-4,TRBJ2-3,TGTGCCAGCAGCGGGGGACAGGTACGTCCAGATACGCAGTATTTT,CASSGGQVRPDTQYF
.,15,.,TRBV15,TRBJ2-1,TGTGCCACCAAGATAGGCCCACGGGGATCGGATGAGCAGTTCTTC,CATKIGPRGSDEQFF
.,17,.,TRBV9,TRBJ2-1,TGTGCCAGCAGCGAGAGGACATACCGTGGAATTTACAATGAGCAGTTCTTC,CASSERTYRGIYNEQFF
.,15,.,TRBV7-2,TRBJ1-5,TGTGCCAGCAGCCCATCCGGGACAAGCAATCAGCCCCAGCATTTT,CASSPSGTSNQPQHF
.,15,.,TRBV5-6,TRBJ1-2,TGTGCCAGCAGCGAGGGGACTTTTTACCGGTATGGCTACACCTTC,CASSEGTFYRYGYTF
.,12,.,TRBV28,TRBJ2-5,TGTGCCAGCAGTTTAGAGGGGGAGACCCAGTACTTC,CASSLEGETQYF
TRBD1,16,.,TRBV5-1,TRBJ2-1,TGCGCCAGCAGCTTGGAAACAGGGGGCGGATCGGATGAGCAGTTCTTC,CASSLETGGGSDEQFF
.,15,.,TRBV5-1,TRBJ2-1,TGCGCCAGCACCCCTGAGGGCCTCGGTAGCCATGAGCAGTTCTTC,CASTPEGLGSHEQFF
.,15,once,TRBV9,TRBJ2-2,TGTGCCAGCAGCGTCTTAGCGGGACAGGGCGGGGAGCTGTTTTTT,CASSVLAGQGGELFF
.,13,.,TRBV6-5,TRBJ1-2,TGTGCCAGCAGGACCCCTTGGGACGGTGGCTACACCTTC,CASRTPWDGGYTF
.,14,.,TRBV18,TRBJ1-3,TGTGCCAGCTCACCCAGGGAATCGGCAAACACCATATATTTT,CASSPRESANTIYF
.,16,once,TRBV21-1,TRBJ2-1,TGTGCCAGGGGACTAGCGGGACCGACGAGTTACAATGAGCAGTTCTTC,CARGLAGPTSYNEQFF
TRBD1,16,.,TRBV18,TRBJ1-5,TGTGCCAGCTCCCGGACAGGGAGGGAGGGGTATCAGCCCCAGCATTTT,CASSRTGREGYQPQHF
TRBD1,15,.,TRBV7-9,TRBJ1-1,TGTGCCAGCAGCCCGGGGGAGGGGGCGGTCACTGAAGCTTTCTTT,CASSPGEGAVTEAFF
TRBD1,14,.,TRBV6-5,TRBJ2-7,TGTGCCAGCAGTTTAGACAGGGTGAGGGACGAGCAGTACTTC,CASSLDRVRDEQYF
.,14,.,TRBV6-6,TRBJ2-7,TGTGCCAGCTTACGGGGACTCAGCTCCTACGAGCAGTACTTC,CASLRGLSSYEQYF
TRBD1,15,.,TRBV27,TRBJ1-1,TGTGCCAGCAGTTGGGGTGGGACAGAGAACACTGAAGCTTTCTTT,CASSWGGTENTEAFF
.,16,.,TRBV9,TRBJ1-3,TGTGCCAGCAGCACCCCTCTAGGGGGGCGAGGAAACACCATATATTTT,CASSTPLGGRGNTIYF